This TCR beta chain was identified in a study of T-cell memory formation after mild COVID-19. The CDR3 contains 16 residues. The V gene's germline CDR1 is SGHTA and CDR2 FQGTGA. The V and J ends lost 1 base and 3 bases, in that order; junction bases with no gene match: 4. TCRdb ran MiXCR on the 5' RACE reads and lists one entry per CDR3 protein. The table records fewer than 550,000 distinct CDR3 sequences, around 20% of them present only once. The TCR sequence derives from an adult woman who had mild COVID-19 (a few samples of this study predate the infection). Cell type and time point are not known. Sequencing used PBMCs or a T cell subset sorted from them (not recorded which). This sequence joins TRBV7-3 and TRBJ2-1; TRBD1 agrees at 9 bases. The CDR3 DNA is TGTGCCAGCAGCTTAAGGTCGGACAGGGGCTACAATGAGCAGTTCTTC. This encodes CASSLRSDRGYNEQFF.